These T cell receptor beta chains were read from a single sample in a study of blood T cell repertoires in COVID-19. The repertoire was sequenced with immunoSEQ multiplex PCR; TCRdb's copy has only in-frame clones and lacks some. This sample has over 200,000 clones, with approximately 86% found just once. The specimen was peripheral blood. The receptors stem from a woman aged 25-40 years with acute or convalescent COVID-19. CDR3s include the opening cysteine and the closing phenylalanine or tryptophan. Each record gives: J gene, V gene, D gene, clone size, CDR3 protein, CDR3 DNA. The D gene is left open where the match is weak. Some rows mark clone size as missing; the rest say once, few, many or name a class of expanded clone.

TRBJ2-1 | TRBV11-3 | TRBD2 | - | CASSYRLAGYNEQFF | TGTGCCAGCAGCTACCGACTAGCGGGATACAATGAGCAGTTCTTC
TRBJ2-1 | TRBV5-1 | - | - | CASRDPSGTYNEQFF | TGCGCCAGCAGGGACCCGAGCGGCACCTACAATGAGCAGTTCTTC
TRBJ2-1 | TRBV7-8 | TRBD2 | - | CASSIGLAGGEDEQFF | TGTGCCAGCAGCATCGGACTAGCGGGAGGGGAAGATGAGCAGTTCTTC
TRBJ2-7 | TRBV5-8 | TRBD1 | - | CASSTRQGKQYF | TGTGCCAGCAGCACCCGACAGGGCAAGCAGTACTTC
TRBJ2-2 | TRBV2 | - | - | CASIPAMRRGTGELFF | TGTGCCAGCATACCGGCCATGAGGCGCGGCACCGGGGAGCTGTTTTTT
TRBJ1-1 | TRBV4-2 | - | once | CASSQEFTGSEAFF | TGTGCCAGCAGCCAAGAGTTTACAGGATCTGAAGCTTTCTTT
TRBJ2-1 | TRBV7-3 | TRBD2 | - | CASSQQGTSGAMGSYNEQFF | TGTGCCAGCAGCCAACAGGGGACTAGCGGGGCAATGGGATCATACAATGAGCAGTTCTTC
TRBJ2-1 | TRBV27 | TRBD2 | - | CASSLTSGRGDEQFF | TGTGCCAGCAGCCTTACTAGCGGGAGGGGCGATGAGCAGTTCTTC
TRBJ2-7 | TRBV27 | TRBD1 | - | CASSWGTGGDEQYF | TGTGCCAGCAGCTGGGGGACAGGGGGCGACGAGCAGTACTTC
TRBJ2-5 | TRBV24-1 | - | - | CATSDAGQGAETQYF | TGTGCCACCAGTGATGCGGGGCAGGGCGCGGAGACCCAGTACTTC
TRBJ1-5 | TRBV5-1 | TRBD1 | - | CASSPGSGTGNNQPQHF | TGCGCCAGCAGCCCAGGGTCCGGGACAGGTAACAATCAGCCCCAGCATTTT
TRBJ2-7 | TRBV12-5 | TRBD2 | - | CASGLPGLGTVSEQYF | TGTGCTAGTGGCCTCCCGGGACTAGGAACGGTTTCCGAGCAGTACTTC
TRBJ2-1 | TRBV3-1/TRBV3-2 | TRBD1 | - | CASSQDGTGGFFEQFF | TGTGCCAGCAGCCAAGATGGGACAGGGGGCTTTTTTGAGCAGTTCTTC
TRBJ2-1 | TRBV29-1 | TRBD2 | - | CSVGPSGRTNEQFF | TGCAGCGTTGGTCCCAGCGGGAGAACAAATGAGCAGTTCTTC
TRBJ2-3 | TRBV19 | TRBD2 | - | CASKGSGRVTDTQYF | TGTGCCAGTAAGGGAAGCGGGAGGGTCACAGATACGCAGTATTTT
TRBJ2-4 | TRBV5-6 | TRBD2 | - | CASSARGPGGIQYF | TGTGCCAGCAGCGCCCGGGGACCGGGGGGCATTCAGTACTTC
TRBJ1-1 | TRBV6-5 | - | - | CASTYRPAGDTEAFF | TGTGCCAGCACCTACCGGCCCGCGGGGGACACTGAAGCTTTCTTT
TRBJ1-1 | TRBV6-6 | - | - | CASGHLNTEAFF | TGTGCCAGCGGACATTTAAACACTGAAGCTTTCTTT
TRBJ2-1 | TRBV2 | TRBD2 | once | CASSDTGGSYNEQFF | TGTGCCAGCAGTGATACGGGAGGGTCGTACAATGAGCAGTTCTTC
TRBJ2-3 | TRBV19 | - | - | CASSIQRPTDTQYF | TGTGCCAGTAGTATCCAGCGGCCCACAGATACGCAGTATTTT
TRBJ1-1 | TRBV29-1 | TRBD1 | few | CSVGQGAEAFF | TGCAGCGTTGGACAGGGGGCTGAAGCTTTCTTT
TRBJ2-2 | TRBV4-3 | TRBD1 | - | CASSQDRTGGAGTGELFF | TGCGCCAGCAGCCAAGACCGGACAGGGGGCGCCGGCACCGGGGAGCTGTTTTTT
TRBJ1-1 | TRBV6-5 | - | few | CASSYRDKMNTEAFF | TGTGCCAGCAGTTACAGGGACAAGATGAACACTGAAGCTTTCTTT
TRBJ1-2 | TRBV10-3 | TRBD1 | - | CAISVQGAHGYTF | TGTGCCATCAGTGTTCAGGGGGCTCATGGCTACACCTTC
TRBJ1-5 | TRBV19 | TRBD1 | - | CASSSTDRVFQPQHF | TGTGCCAGTAGTAGCACGGACAGGGTTTTTCAGCCCCAGCATTTT
TRBJ2-7 | TRBV6-2/TRBV6-3 | TRBD2 | once | CASSYSILGLAAYEQYF | TGTGCCAGCAGTTACTCTATTCTAGGACTAGCGGCCTACGAGCAGTACTTC
TRBJ2-7 | TRBV7-2 | TRBD2 | once | CASSLAQQPGLAGTYEQYF | TGTGCCAGCAGCCTAGCACAGCAACCGGGACTAGCGGGAACCTACGAGCAGTACTTC
TRBJ2-2 | TRBV4-3 | TRBD2 | - | CASSQGLAATGGELFF | TGCGCCAGCAGCCAGGGACTAGCGGCAACTGGCGGGGAGCTGTTTTTT
TRBJ1-2 | TRBV10-3 | TRBD1 | - | CAISDRQGAQDGYTF | TGTGCCATCAGTGACCGGCAGGGGGCTCAGGATGGCTACACCTTC
TRBJ2-5 | TRBV7-9 | TRBD2 | - | CASGQAGVRETQYF | TGTGCCAGCGGCCAGGCGGGAGTGCGGGAGACCCAGTACTTC
TRBJ2-7 | TRBV6-2/TRBV6-3 | TRBD2 | - | CASSYGTSGYEQYF | TGTGCCAGCAGTTACGGGACTAGCGGGTACGAGCAGTACTTC
TRBJ2-1 | TRBV6-2/TRBV6-3 | - | - | CASSLISYNEQFF | TGTGCCAGCAGTTTAATATCCTACAATGAGCAGTTCTTC
TRBJ2-3 | TRBV6-2/TRBV6-3 | TRBD2 | - | CASSPGLAGPTDTQYF | TGTGCCAGCAGCCCGGGACTAGCGGGGCCCACAGATACGCAGTATTTT
TRBJ2-1 | TRBV5-4 | TRBD2 | - | CASSTSSGPPSEQFF | TGTGCCAGCAGCACCTCTAGCGGACCCCCAAGTGAGCAGTTCTTC
TRBJ2-2 | TRBV6-6 | TRBD1 | - | CASTRSGTGLNTGELFF | TGTGCCAGCACTCGCTCCGGGACAGGGCTCAACACCGGGGAGCTGTTTTTT
TRBJ2-1 | TRBV18 | TRBD1 | - | CASSKDRGNEQFF | TGTGCCAGCTCAAAGGACAGGGGTAATGAGCAGTTCTTC
TRBJ2-7 | TRBV27 | - | once | CASSPGQPSYEQYF | TGTGCCAGCAGTCCGGGACAACCCTCCTACGAGCAGTACTTC
TRBJ1-6 | TRBV9 | - | - | CASSRSGTHNSPLHF | TGTGCCAGCAGTCGGTCCGGGACTCATAATTCACCCCTCCACTTT
TRBJ2-2 | TRBV13 | - | - | CASRVGTGELFF | TGTGCCAGCCGAGTTGGCACCGGGGAGCTGTTTTTT
TRBJ2-3 | TRBV2 | TRBD2 | - | CASRWTSGFSSTDTQYF | TGTGCCAGCAGGTGGACTAGCGGCTTCTCTAGCACAGATACGCAGTATTTT
TRBJ1-4 | TRBV19 | - | - | CASRDRTPNEKLFF | TGTGCCAGTAGAGACAGGACTCCAAATGAAAAACTGTTTTTT
TRBJ1-4 | TRBV14 | TRBD1 | - | CASSQGDRTNEKLFF | TGTGCCAGCAGCCAGGGGGACAGAACTAATGAAAAACTGTTTTTT
TRBJ2-2 | TRBV9 | - | - | CASSVRGIDYTGELFF | TGTGCCAGCAGCGTACGGGGGATCGACTACACCGGGGAGCTGTTTTTT
TRBJ2-7 | TRBV7-3 | - | - | CASSPASGYPYEQYF | TGTGCCAGCAGCCCGGCGAGCGGCTATCCCTACGAGCAGTACTTC
TRBJ2-1 | TRBV27 | - | - | CASSLGDWRNEQFF | TGTGCCAGCAGTTTGGGGGACTGGCGGAATGAGCAGTTCTTC
TRBJ1-1 | TRBV6-2/TRBV6-3 | - | - | CASSRRENTEAFF | TGTGCCAGCAGTAGGCGGGAGAACACTGAAGCTTTCTTT
TRBJ1-2 | TRBV19 | - | once | CASSIDLGGYGYTF | TGTGCCAGTAGTATAGATCTGGGGGGCTATGGCTACACCTTC
TRBJ1-3 | TRBV18 | - | - | CASSPAPGPGNTIYF | TGTGCCAGCTCACCAGCCCCAGGGCCTGGAAACACCATATATTTT
TRBJ1-5 | TRBV6-4 | TRBD1 | - | CASSEGQGARQPQHF | TGTGCCAGCAGTGAGGGACAGGGGGCAAGGCAGCCCCAGCATTTT
TRBJ1-6 | TRBV19 | TRBD1 | - | CAAKDRANSPLHF | TGTGCCGCAAAAGACAGGGCGAATTCACCCCTCCACTTT
TRBJ1-2 | TRBV7-9 | TRBD1 | - | CASTLYGTRGKSYGYTF | TGTGCCAGCACCCTATACGGGACCAGGGGGAAATCCTATGGCTACACCTTC
TRBJ2-1 | TRBV6-2/TRBV6-3 | TRBD2 | - | CASSYTSANNEQFF | TGTGCCAGCAGTTACACTAGCGCGAACAATGAGCAGTTCTTC
TRBJ1-1 | TRBV10-2 | TRBD1 | - | CASGETILTGTTEAFF | TGCGCCAGCGGGGAAACGATTTTGACAGGGACCACTGAAGCTTTCTTT
TRBJ1-6 | TRBV15 | - | - | CATRTSNGQNSPLHF | TGTGCCACCAGAACTAGCAACGGGCAAAATTCACCCCTCCACTTT
TRBJ2-1 | TRBV5-1 | - | - | CASSLLVTDNEQFF | TGCGCCAGCAGCTTGTTAGTCACTGACAATGAGCAGTTCTTC
TRBJ2-1 | TRBV9 | TRBD2 | - | CASSVSGSWDEQFF | TGTGCCAGCAGCGTTAGCGGGAGCTGGGATGAGCAGTTCTTC
TRBJ2-7 | TRBV19 | - | - | CASSPAGSYEQYF | TGTGCCAGTAGTCCGGCAGGCTCCTACGAGCAGTACTTC
TRBJ1-6 | TRBV14 | - | - | CASSQLSNSPLHF | TGTGCCAGCAGCCAATTGAGTAATTCACCCCTCCACTTT